This T cell receptor beta chain was recovered during a study of response to subunit inactivated influenza vaccine. Broader study findings: Few additional T cells are recruited per seasonal influenza vaccination, authors suggested.

As to this clonotype: Antigen unknown.

The germline V gene encodes CDR1 MDHEN and CDR2 SYDVKM. Trimming pared 1 base from V and 7 bases from J, leaving 8 bases between. The CDR3 totals 13 residues. TCRdb processed the RT-PCR reads anew with MiXCR; each CDR3 protein has one entry. Here the sample spans about 190,000 distinct CDR3 sequences, under 15% being singletons. The chain is built from TRBV28 and TRBJ1-5, with no clear D. Specimen: CD8+ T cells sorted from PBMCs, collected approximately 5 days after vaccination. This TCR derives from a man aged 45 to 65 who received an inactivated influenza vaccine. The CDR3 nucleotides are TGTGCCAGCAGTTTATATCTTAGCCAGCCCCAGCATTTT. The encoded protein is CASSLYLSQPQHF.